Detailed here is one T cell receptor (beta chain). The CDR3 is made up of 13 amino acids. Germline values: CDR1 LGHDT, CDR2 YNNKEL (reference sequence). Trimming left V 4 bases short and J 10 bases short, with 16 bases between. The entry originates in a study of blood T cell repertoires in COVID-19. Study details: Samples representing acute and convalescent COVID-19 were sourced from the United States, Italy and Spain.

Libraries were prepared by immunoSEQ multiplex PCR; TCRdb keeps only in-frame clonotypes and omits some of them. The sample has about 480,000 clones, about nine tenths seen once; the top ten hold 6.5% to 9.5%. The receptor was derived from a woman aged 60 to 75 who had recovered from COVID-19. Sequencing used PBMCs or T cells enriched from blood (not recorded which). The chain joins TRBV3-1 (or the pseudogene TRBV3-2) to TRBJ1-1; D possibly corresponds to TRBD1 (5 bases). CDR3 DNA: TGTGCCAGCAGCCCTCTCGGGGGTGGGGGAGCTTTCTTT. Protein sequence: CASSPLGGGGAFF.